The 18 T cell receptor beta chains listed next were all sequenced from one sample in a study of preoperative IRX-2 immunotherapy in early breast cancer. Treatment indicated: preoperative locoregional IRX-2 cytokine immunotherapy. The protocol was immunoSEQ multiplex PCR, while the TCRdb copy is restricted to in-frame clones and leaves out a portion. The table includes a few thousand clones, 76% detected once. The sequences come from tumor tissue, collected after IRX-2 immunotherapy. The receptors originated from a human donor with breast cancer.

This rearrangement joins TRBV11-3 to TRBJ2-3; TRBD1 matches 7 bases. The CDR3 covers 16 residues. The germline V gene encodes CDR1 SGHNT and CDR2 YENEEA. J lost 3 bases, V lost 4 bases, and 10 bases had no gene match. Written as DNA, the CDR3 is TGTGCCAGCAGCTCCTCCGGGACAGCCCTTACAGATACGCAGTATTTT. Its translation: CASSSSGTALTDTQYF. The full variable domain, its missing parts supplied by reference TRBV11-3 and TRBJ2-3, is EAGVVQSPRYKIIEKKQPVAFWCNPISGHNTLYWYLQNLGQGPELLIRYENEEAVDDSQLPKDRFSAERLKGVDSTLKIQPAELGDSAVYLCASSSSGTALTDTQYFGPGTRLTVL.

The count of this clone is one. This chain links TRBV6-8 with TRBJ1-1; D gene unclear. CDR3 length equals 14 residues. The V gene's germline CDR1 is MNHGY and CDR2 SAAAGT. V was trimmed by 5 bases and J by 1 base, leaving 11 bases between them. This CDR3 is CASSVDSRNTEAFF. The CDR3 DNA sequence: TGTGCCAGCAGTGTGGACTCGCGGAACACTGAAGCTTTCTTT.

The chain employs TRBV6-8 and TRBJ1-1; D remains ambiguous. The CDR3 is made up of 13 amino acids. In germline, CDR1 is MNHGY, CDR2 SAAAGT. V was trimmed by 0 bases and J by 6 bases, leaving 8 bases between them. CDR3 amino acids: CASSYSAAPEAFF. DNA of the CDR3: TGTGCCAGCAGTTACTCTGCGGCCCCTGAAGCTTTCTTT.

The chain joins TRBV19 to TRBJ2-1; TRBD2 matches at 9 bases. From germline, CDR1 is LNHDA and CDR2 SQIVND (reference sequence). The CDR3 is made up of 17 amino acids. Trimming cost V 0 bases and J 7 bases; bases outside gene matches: 10. The CDR3 region is CASSIDTPSGTKNEQFF. The DNA for the CDR3 is TGTGCCAGTAGTATAGACACCCCTAGCGGGACCAAAAATGAGCAGTTCTTC.

This clone came up once. The V call is TRBV6-8, the J call TRBJ1-4; tentatively, D is TRBD1 (5 bases). The CDR3 covers 18 residues. Germline CDR1 reads MNHGY; CDR2 reads SAAAGT. Trimming shortened V by 5 bases and J by 5 bases, and 24 bases separated the two germline ends. In nucleotides, the CDR3 is TGTGCCAGCAGTGACAACCGGGACTCAGGGAGGGCGAATGAAAAACTGTTTTTT. This translates into CASSDNRDSGRANEKLFF.

The chain recombines TRBV7-1 with TRBJ2-7; D ambiguous. TRBV7-1 is placed among ORFs of uncertain function. The V and J ends lost 6 bases and 0 bases respectively, with 12 bases between them. The CDR3 has 14 amino acids. CDR3 nucleotide sequence: TGTGCCAGCAGAATCGGACCGGGCTCCTACGAGCAGTACTTC. Its translation is CASRIGPGSYEQYF.

J is TRBJ1-5 and V is TRBV7-1, with a possible D match to TRBD1 (6 bases). TRBV7-1 counts as an open reading frame of uncertain function. With 5 bases removed from V and 4 bases from J, the gap between germline ends came to 9 bases. The CDR3 covers 13 residues. The DNA of the CDR3 is TGTGCCAGCAGCCAAGACAGGAATCAGCCCCAGCATTTT. As protein: CASSQDRNQPQHF.

This clone was seen only once. V is TRBV6-8 and J is TRBJ1-5, with D possibly matching TRBD1 (5 bases). CDR3 length: 15 residues. The germline gives CDR1 MNHGY, CDR2 SAAAGT. Trimming removed 2 bases at V and 6 bases at J, with 14 bases between. CDR3 in DNA: TGTGCCAGCAGTTACAGCGGGGCGCAGGGTCAGCCCCAGCATTTT. It is translated as CASSYSGAQGQPQHF.

The V gene is TRBV18, the J gene TRBJ2-5, with D unclear. This CDR3 is 14 amino acids long. V was trimmed by 1 base and J by 5 bases, leaving 11 bases between them. Per germline, CDR1 KGHSH and CDR2 LQKENI. In DNA, the CDR3 is TGTGCCAGCTCACCACGCGCTCAGAGGGAGACCCAGTACTTC. This sequence encodes CASSPRAQRETQYF.

V and J are TRBV11-3 and TRBJ1-1; no definite D call. Trimming stripped 0 bases from V and 3 bases from J, with 11 bases between. CDR1 and CDR2 (germline): SGHNT, YENEEA. The CDR3 length is 15 residues. In DNA, the CDR3 is TGTGCCAGCAGCTTAGATGGCAGGCCGGACACTGAAGCTTTCTTT. Amino acid sequence: CASSLDGRPDTEAFF.

The V and J genes are TRBV6-4 and TRBJ2-1, with 8 bases that match TRBD1. CDR1 is MRHNA, CDR2 SNTAGT, per germline. This CDR3 is built from 15 residues. Trimming cost V 4 bases and J 7 bases; bases outside gene matches: 9. The CDR3 coding sequence is TGTGCCAGCAGTGTGGACAGGGCCCAGAATAATGAGCAGTTCTTC. Its protein is CASSVDRAQNNEQFF.

The chain couples TRBV12-5 to TRBJ1-4; D is perhaps TRBD1 (5 bases). The CDR3 runs 12 residues. Germline loops: CDR1 LGHNT, CDR2 FRNRAP. As DNA, the CDR3 is TGTGCCAGCACCTTAGGGGCTGGGAAACTGTTTTTT. Encoded protein: CASTLGAGKLFF.

The count of this clone is one. The genes are TRBV19 and TRBJ2-1, with a tentative D call TRBD1 (5 bases). Germline V gene sequence: CDR1 LNHDA, CDR2 SQIVND (reference sequence). The V and J ends lost 7 bases and 6 bases respectively, with 22 bases between them. The CDR3 sequence is 16 residues long. CDR3 sequence reads: CASKDLMKGRGNEQFF. Written as DNA, the CDR3 is TGTGCCAGTAAGGACCTTATGAAGGGAAGGGGCAATGAGCAGTTCTTC.

A single count supports this clone. The chain carries TRBV7-4 and TRBJ2-5; D uncertain. Germline CDR1 is SGHVT and CDR2 is SQSDAQ. With 6 bases removed from V and 2 bases from J, the gap between germline ends came to 13 bases. This CDR3 spans 14 amino acids. The CDR3 protein is CASRLWAPQETQYF. The CDR3 bases are TGTGCCAGCAGACTGTGGGCTCCACAAGAGACCCAGTACTTC. Full variable domain (missing parts from reference TRBV7-4 and TRBJ2-5): GAGVSQSPRYKVAKRGRDVALRCDSISGHVTLYWYRQTLGQGSEVLTYSQSDAQRDKSGRPSGRFSAERPERSVSTLKIQRTEQGDSAVYLCASRLWAPQETQYFGPGTRLLVL.

V gene TRBV1 combines with J gene TRBJ1-4; TRBD1, the table's D call, lacks a check against the DNA. TRBV1 is termed a pseudogene. The length of the CDR3 is 17 residues. The CDR3 region is CASSQGLDRALNEKLFF. Written as DNA, the CDR3 is TGCGCCAGCAGCCAAGGCCTTGACAGGGCCCTAAATGAAAAACTGTTTTTT.

The chain links TRBV6-8 to TRBJ1-1, with unresolved D. Trimming removed 5 bases at V and 3 bases at J, with 7 bases between. Per germline, CDR1 MNHGY and CDR2 SAAAGT. This CDR3 region has 12 residues. Here the CDR3 reads CASSPVYTEAFF. Written as DNA, the CDR3 is TGTGCCAGCAGTCCAGTATACACTGAAGCTTTCTTT.

This clone has just one count. The chain employs TRBV6-1 and TRBJ2-5; TRBD2 matches at 9 bases. The CDR3 contains 16 residues. The junction had 9 bases not matched to a gene; V was cut back by 1 base and J by 6 bases. Germline V lookup: CDR1 MNHNS, CDR2 SASEGT. CDR3 DNA: TGTGCCAGCAGTGAAGTTGGACTAGCGAACGGGAAGACCCAGTACTTC. This gives the protein CASSEVGLANGKTQYF.

Here the CDR3 DNA reads TGTGCCAGCAGCCGGGGAGACAGCTTCTCCTACGAGCAGTACTTC. Translation gives CASSRGDSFSYEQYF. The rearrangement links TRBV7-1 to TRBJ2-7; possibly TRBD1 or TRBD2 for D (5 bases each). TRBV7-1 is an open reading frame, and its role is uncertain. This CDR3 has 15 residues. Deletions cut 5 bases from V and 0 bases from J, with 14 bases between.